The present entry profiles one TCR beta chain with its context. No antigen is known for it. The sample holds no much larger clone one base away, and base qualities are not on file. Libraries came from 5' RACE. Sequencing relied on an Illumina HiSeq 2500. The second PCR ran for roughly 7 to 11 cycles and used a J-beta primer mix along with a sample-barcoded 5' primer. A template-switch 5' adaptor carrying 12 random nucleotides introduced a unique molecular identifier onto each TCR beta cDNA molecule. Each sample yielded at least 2.5 million CDR3-containing paired-end reads. The Mint cDNA synthesis kit, primed by a TRBC-specific oligonucleotide, was used to synthesize first-strand cDNA from all RNA. After uracil-DNA glycosylase treatment, a first 18-cycle PCR used universal primers M1SS and BC2_uni_R on all cDNA. As for the authors' bioinformatics: Normalization of each sample was performed by random selection of 1 million high-quality reads, each carrying a distinct molecular identifier. Reads sharing molecular identifiers were discarded rather than binned into consensus sequences. CDR3 identification, clonotype clustering and error correction used MiTCR with a Q25 quality threshold and the strictest error-elimination algorithm. Lower-bound total TCR beta diversity was estimated with a nonparametric unseen species model using Euler transformation. The public reads were run again by TCRdb, first through fastp at Q25 and then through MiXCR, and only productive beta chains were kept. CDR3 protein duplicates are merged, each entry listing the most common genes and DNA. The V and J calls were determined by TCRdb, not by the authors. For this sample the table gives roughly 1,500,000 distinct CDR3 sequences, of which approximately 42% were detected only once. The top ten clonotypes cover roughly 7.7% of the sample.

The sample belongs to a study of blood T cells in healthy people across ages (dated by TCRdb to about 2015). In the study overall: In model experiments, roughly one uniquely barcoded TCR beta cDNA molecule per two T cells was captured by template switching. Using deep sequencing normalized with unique cDNA molecular identifiers, the study measured how TCR beta repertoire diversity changes with age. Four age groups were formed from the donors: young (average roughly 16 years), middle-aged (around 37), aged (62) and long-lived (more than 75). To avoid experimental bias, donors of different ages were randomly spread across the sequencing lanes. Two additional independent replicas of 1 million unique cDNA reads from the same blood draw were analyzed for two donors (one aged 18 to 30 and one aged 80 or older). General findings and caveats noted by the study authors: Compared with the aged group, more naive CD4+ T cells, fewer expanded clones and increased TCR diversity were shown by the long-lived group, suggesting age selection. As age increased, observed TCR beta diversity per million T cells dropped in a roughly linear way, and a significant reduction was already evident by age around 41. Bulk unsorted PBMC profiling prevented conclusive comparison of naive and antigen-experienced compartments. Estimates of total diversity based on one million sequenced T cells were regarded as lower bounds and as underestimates. Because the CMV infection status of the donors was unknown, age-related changes in expanded clonotypes may potentially have been confounded. The percentage of naive T cells measured by flow cytometry correlated strongly with observed TCR beta diversity.

Reading from cysteine to phenylalanine, the CDR3 counts 14 amino acids. CDR3 DNA only is kept here, 42 bases in frame from base 1. V is pared back by 3 bases and J by 4 bases, with 12 bases lying between the germline termini. CDR1 SGHTA and CDR2 FQGNSA were looked up in the germline V gene. The donors were 40 or so Caucasian individuals from Russia, aged about 6 to 100 years, who were systemically healthy. Around 10 milliliters of peripheral blood were collected from each donor into EDTA-treated Vacutainer tubes. PBMCs were isolated by Ficoll-Paque density-gradient centrifugation, with at least 6.5 million obtained per sample. Trizol reagent was used to extract total RNA from the PBMCs, yielding at least 5.5 micrograms per sample. For every donor, an aliquot of PBMCs went through flow cytometry to measure the percentages of naive CD45RAhigh/CD27high T cells.

Sequencing was done on a sample of blood. The chain uses TRBV7-2 and TRBJ1-1, with TRBD1 tentatively as D gene (6 bases match). This sequence was found in a woman aged 18-35 years in good health. The nucleotide sequence reads as follows: TGTGCCAGCAGCTTTTCAGGGGCTGCCACTGAAGCTTTCTTT. This gives the protein CASSFSGAATEAFF.